The rows below give T cell receptor beta chains drawn from one sample of a study of long-term antiretroviral therapy in people with HIV. Assay used: immunoSEQ multiplex PCR; TCRdb lists only in-frame clones, some missing. Of about 21,000 clones in the sample, approximately 86% were seen once. The source material was unsorted PBMCs, sampled approximately 4 years after starting antiretroviral therapy. All receptors come from a man between 18 and 29 years old with HIV. CDR3s include the opening cysteine and the closing phenylalanine or tryptophan. The D gene is left open where the match is weak. Clone size appears in some rows only: once, few, many, or a class for an expanded clone.

>-|-|TRBJ2-5|9|TRBV3-1/TRBV3-2
TGTGCCAGCGGGGAGACCCAGTACTTC
CASGETQYF
>-|-|TRBJ2-3|15|TRBV13
TGTGCCAGCAGCTTAGACGGGGGACCCCTGAGGGCGCAGTATTTT
CASSLDGGPLRAQYF
>-|TRBD1|TRBJ1-2|13|TRBV11-1
TGTGCCAGCAGCTCGGGACAGGGGTATGGCTACACCTTC
CASSSGQGYGYTF
>-|-|TRBJ2-2|14|TRBV4-1
TGCGCCAGCAGCCAAGATGACGTGGCCGGGGAGCTGTTTTTT
CASSQDDVAGELFF
>-|-|TRBJ2-7|15|TRBV9
TGTGCCAGCAGCCCCCAGTCTGACCCTACCTACGAGCAGTACTTC
CASSPQSDPTYEQYF
>-|-|TRBJ1-6|15|TRBV6-5
TGTGCCAGCAGTTACTCCGCCAGTTATAATTCACCCCTCCACTTT
CASSYSASYNSPLHF
>-|-|TRBJ1-1|15|TRBV5-1
TGCGCCAGCAGCTTGGAGGTGGGGGTTTACACTGAAGCTTTCTTT
CASSLEVGVYTEAFF
>-|-|TRBJ1-5|12|TRBV5-6
TGTGCCAGCAGCCCAGGAGCGGGTACCCAGCATTTT
CASSPGAGTQHF
>-|-|TRBJ2-6|15|TRBV11-2
TGTGCCAGCAGCCCCGACTTGTCTGGGGCCAACGTCCTGACTTTC
CASSPDLSGANVLTF
>-|-|TRBJ1-2|13|TRBV28
TGTGCCAGCTTCCAGGCAGGAATCTATGGCTACACCTTC
CASFQAGIYGYTF
>-|-|TRBJ1-2|14|TRBV27
TGTGCCAGCAGTTTAAGTCCTAGGGGTTATGGCTACACCTTC
CASSLSPRGYGYTF
>-|-|TRBJ1-1|18|TRBV9
TGTGCCAGCAGCGTGGACCGGTACGGGGGAGGGAGAAACACTGAAGCTTTCTTT
CASSVDRYGGGRNTEAFF
>-|-|TRBJ2-5|11|TRBV5-1
TGCGCCAGTGGGGAGCAAGAGACCCAGTACTTC
CASGEQETQYF
>-|TRBD1|TRBJ1-6|16|TRBV7-2
TGTGCCAGCAGCTCTACGCCCGGGACAGACCATTCACCCCTCCACTTT
CASSSTPGTDHSPLHF
>-|-|TRBJ2-6|14|TRBV6-1
TGTGCCAGCAATGAGGTGAGGGGGGCCAACGTCCTGACTTTC
CASNEVRGANVLTF
>-|-|TRBJ1-3|15|TRBV5-1
TGCGCCAGCAGCTTTGACAGTCGCTCTGGAAACACCATATATTTT
CASSFDSRSGNTIYF
>-|TRBD1|TRBJ1-5|13|TRBV11-1
TGTGCCAGCAGCCGGGACAGGAATCAGCCCCAGCATTTT
CASSRDRNQPQHF
>-|-|TRBJ1-2|11|TRBV20-1
TGCAGTGCTAGAGCGAATCACGGCTACACCTTC
CSARANHGYTF
>-|-|TRBJ2-2|14|TRBV28
TGTGCCAGCAGGGCCCTTCTTTCGTCCGGGGAGCTGTTTTTT
CASRALLSSGELFF
>-|-|TRBJ2-7|13|TRBV9
TGTGCCAGCAGCGTAGTCCCTGGGCACGAGCAGTACTTC
CASSVVPGHEQYF
>-|TRBD1|TRBJ1-2|16|TRBV7-9
TGTGCCAGCAGCTTGGGGGGACAGGAGGCAAACTATGGCTACACCTTC
CASSLGGQEANYGYTF
>-|TRBD1|TRBJ1-3|20|TRBV2
TGTGTCGCGGACAGGAGCGGTGCCCTCAGAACCGTAAACTCTGGAAACACCATATATTTT
CVADRSGALRTVNSGNTIYF
>-|TRBD1|TRBJ2-5|15|TRBV5-5
TGTGCCAGCAGCCCAAGGGGGACAGGGGGGGAGACCCAGTACTTC
CASSPRGTGGETQYF
>-|-|TRBJ2-3|15|TRBV6-4
TGTGCCAGCAGTGACGGTTCAGGTCGCACAGATACGCAGTATTTT
CASSDGSGRTDTQYF
>-|-|TRBJ2-3|15|TRBV30
TGTGCCTGGAGTGGCAGGGGGGATATGGCAGATACGCAGTATTTT
CAWSGRGDMADTQYF
>few|-|TRBJ1-4|16|TRBV7-9
TGTGCCAGCAGCCGCACAGAGTCCAGAACTAATGAAAAACTGTTTTTT
CASSRTESRTNEKLFF
>-|-|TRBJ1-2|12|TRBV14
TGTGCCAGCAGCCCCCAGGGTTATGGCTACACCTTC
CASSPQGYGYTF
>-|-|TRBJ1-4|13|TRBV5-6
TGTGCCAGCACCCAGAGAGGAGGAGAAAAACTGTTTTTT
CASTQRGGEKLFF
>-|TRBD1|TRBJ1-6|16|TRBV2
TGTGCCAGCACTCTGGACAGGGGGCTACGTGGTTCACCCCTCCACTTT
CASTLDRGLRGSPLHF
>-|TRBD1|TRBJ2-7|15|TRBV28
TGTGCCAGCAGTTCCCCGGGACAGGGGGCCTACGAGCAGTACTTC
CASSSPGQGAYEQYF
>-|-|TRBJ2-3|13|TRBV2
TGTGCCAGTGAACTTAGCGGCACAGATACGCAGTATTTT
CASELSGTDTQYF
>few|-|TRBJ1-2|14|TRBV2
TGTGCCAGCAGTGAAGATGGGGCGGGCTATGGCTACACCTTC
CASSEDGAGYGYTF
>-|TRBD1|TRBJ1-1|14|TRBV5-1
TGCGCCAGCAGCTTGCCGACAGGGGGCACTGAAGCTTTCTTT
CASSLPTGGTEAFF
>-|-|TRBJ2-7|15|TRBV11-2
TGTGCCAGCACCCAGGAGGCAGGTAGTAAGTACGAGCAGTACTTC
CASTQEAGSKYEQYF
>-|-|TRBJ1-1|14|TRBV4-2
TGTGCCAGCAGCCTCCGACCCCCGAACACTGAAGCTTTCTTT
CASSLRPPNTEAFF
>-|-|TRBJ2-5|11|TRBV28
TGTGCCAGCAGTTTCGGGGAGACCCAGTACTTC
CASSFGETQYF
>-|TRBD1|TRBJ1-5|15|TRBV6-5
TGTGCCAGCAGGGCTAACAGGGGGCAGGAGCAGCCCCAGCATTTT
CASRANRGQEQPQHF